Included here is one T cell receptor (beta chain) sequence, with context. This sample is drawn from a study of T-cell memory formation after mild COVID-19. The CDR3 totals 15 residues. V lost 6 bases and J lost 6; bases outside the gene matches: 9. TCRdb reprocessed the 5' RACE reads via MiXCR and lists one record per CDR3 protein. The sample yields about 270,000 distinct CDR3 sequences, 15% to 20% seen once. Sequences were obtained from PBMCs or a T cell subset sorted from them (not recorded which). The sequence came from a man aged 18-30 years who had mild COVID-19 (a few samples of this study predate the infection). Cell type and time point are not known. V gene TRBV12-3 or TRBV12-4 combines with J gene TRBJ2-7, with TRBD2 identical over 12 bases. CDR3 amino acids: CASRVTSGRDREQYF. The CDR3 nucleotides read TGTGCCAGCAGGGTGACTAGCGGGAGAGATCGCGAGCAGTACTTC.